The T cell receptor beta chain under discussion was sequenced for a study of blood T cell repertoires in COVID-19 (dated by TCRdb to about 2020). Turning to the overall study: Collaborator samples came from the United States, Italy and Spain and covered acute and convalescent phases of COVID-19. Where HLA class I and class II types were available, the types were taken from metadata supplied by the sample provider, not from assay-based typing. The samples were drawn from two sources: the first 160 participants of the ongoing ImmuneRACE study, and 1,254 subjects contributed by 6 global collaborators. The prospective study material was composed of cDNA or gDNA derived from T cells, B-cell-depleted T cells, or PBMCs. Deeply sampled blood TCRbeta repertoires from subjects exposed to, actively infected with, or recovered from COVID-19 were included in the dataset. The repertoires were released in a freely available public database intended as a resource for research on the immune response to SARS-CoV-2. Nearly every sample came with metadata listing a de-identified subject ID, COVID-19 status, age in years and sex. Results and caveats for the whole study, not just this receptor: How much clinical and demographic metadata was included differed by source and by participant, and the metadata was provided uncurated.

One collaborating source in Seattle enrolled patients during active infection and followed them longitudinally through the course of disease. The collaborating institutions used their own protocols to collect whole blood in K2EDTA tubes. For TCRbeta analysis, collaborators shipped samples in one of three forms: frozen whole blood, isolated PBMCs, or DNA extracted from either of those sample types. Comment on this clone: Its antigen is currently not known. No much larger clone is present one base from it, and per-base qualities are unavailable.

The immunoSEQ Assay, a bias-controlled multiplex PCR, was used to amplify TCRbeta CDR3 regions from genomic DNA. The study's own analysis went as follows. The number of nucleated cells in each sample was estimated by amplification of reference gene primers within the assay. Sequence reads were collapsed and filtered to measure the absolute abundance of every unique TCRbeta CDR3 rearrangement. For each sample, productive Simpson clonality was calculated as the square root of Simpson's diversity index over productive rearrangements. TCRdb limited this immuneACCESS table to in-frame rearrangements with V and J called. A share of clones is missing; checked studies link under half to unresolved V genes, and the rest is unexplained. The DNA gave D and trimming, while V, J and clone size come from that table. The sample table holds under 200,000 clones, of which 79% were seen once. The ten largest clones represent 8.1% of the sample.

The germline V gene (reference sequence) provides CDR1 LNHDA and CDR2 SQIVND. The CDR3, from cysteine to phenylalanine, totals 14 residues. The kept DNA is CDR3 alone, 42 bases in frame from the first base. At the junction V is shortened by 9 bases and J by 0 bases; bases outside the gene matches: 4. The chain was built from TRBV19 and TRBJ2-2, with TRBD2 matching 7 junction bases. The clonotype originates from a woman aged 55-75 years with COVID-19, enrolled during active disease. The material sequenced was peripheral blood. The nucleotide sequence reads TGTGCCAGCCGAGCGGGAACGAACACCGGGGAGCTGTTTTTT. Translated, this is CASRAGTNTGELFF.